This T cell receptor beta chain was documented in a study of blood T cell repertoires in COVID-19. At the level of the study: COVID-19 samples collected from the United States, Italy and Spain covered acute and convalescent phases. In each case, the material was cDNA or gDNA derived from T cells, B-cell-depleted T cells, or PBMCs.

In the original analysis: Nucleated cell number was recorded as an estimate derived from reference gene primer amplification. Repertoires were generated with immunoSEQ multiplex PCR, while TCRdb's copy carries only in-frame clones and drops some. The D gene and trimming were derived from the DNA, and the V and J assignments and clone size from that table. The repertoire holds 55,000 to 65,000 clones, with around 90% as singletons. This CDR3 has 20 residues. V gave up 2 bases and J gave up 1 base; unmatched junction bases: 15. In germline, CDR1 is SQVTM, CDR2 ANQGSEA. The TCR originated in a woman older than 75 with active COVID-19. The rearrangement joins TRBV29-1 to TRBJ2-1, with 12 positions matching TRBD2. Sequencing was done on a sample of peripheral blood. The chain's CDR3 is CSVESFGRLAGVRSYNEQFF. In nucleotides, the CDR3 is TGCAGCGTTGAATCGTTCGGGAGACTAGCGGGAGTTAGATCCTACAATGAGCAGTTCTTC.